This passage covers 4 T cell receptor beta chains from one sample sequenced in a study of blood T cell repertoires in COVID-19. Produced via immunoSEQ multiplex PCR; TCRdb's table is partial and in-frame only. The sample includes 200,000 to 300,000 clones, approximately 89% seen only once; the top ten take roughly 9.8%. The sample taken for sequencing was peripheral blood. These TCRs come from a man in his forties who had recovered from COVID-19.

The chain combines TRBV21-1 with TRBJ1-2. TRBV21-1 is shown as a pseudogene. The CDR3 has 15 amino acids. The CDR3 region is CASSKVREPNYGYTF. The DNA of the CDR3 is TGTGCCAGCAGCAAAGTACGGGAACCTAACTATGGCTACACCTTC.

This chain links TRBV29-1 with TRBJ1-2; D not resolved. CDR1 is SQVTM, CDR2 ANQGSEA, per germline. The CDR3 runs 15 residues. The V gene lost 4 bases and the J gene lost 4 bases, with 19 bases spanning the gap. The CDR3 protein is CSVGHRGETGYGYTF. The CDR3 nucleotides are TGCAGCGTTGGCCACCGTGGGGAGACGGGCTATGGCTACACCTTC.

The rearrangement links TRBV24-1 to TRBJ2-3, with TRBD1 matching 7 bases. The CDR3 loop spans 16 amino acids. After removal of 4 bases from V and 2 bases from J, the junction contained 8 bases not matched to a gene. Germline lookup yields CDR1 KGHDR and CDR2 SFDVKD. The CDR3 DNA sequence: TGTGCCACCAGTGACTCCAGACAGGGATACACAGATACGCAGTATTTT. Translated: CATSDSRQGYTDTQYF.

The chain uses TRBV19 and TRBJ1-2, with D perhaps TRBD1 (5 bases). The CDR3 covers 16 residues. Germline V gene lookup returns CDR1 LNHDA and CDR2 SQIVND (reference sequence). V lost 10 bases and J 0 bases, leaving 21 bases between the germline ends. The CDR3 bases are TGTGCCACCTACCCGGCCTCGACAGCCGCTAACTATGGCTACACCTTC. This sequence encodes CATYPASTAANYGYTF.